This T cell receptor (beta chain) was profiled in a study of blood T cell repertoires in COVID-19. Study as a whole: Whether acute or convalescent, the COVID-19 samples came from the United States, Italy and Spain.

CDR1 is MDHEN, CDR2 SYDVKM, per germline. The ends were cut back, 6 bases at V and 0 bases at J, with 17 bases in the middle. This CDR3 is 17 amino acids long. Measured with immunoSEQ multiplex PCR; TCRdb has only the in-frame clones, and not every one. The sample lists about 170,000 clones, roughly 70% seen once, with 3% in the top ten. The TCR was taken from a woman of 80 years or more with acute or convalescent COVID-19. J is TRBJ1-4 and V is TRBV28; D uncertain. The sequenced material came from peripheral blood. The CDR3 sequence is CASSFGVGLATNEKLFF. CDR3 coding DNA: TGTGCCAGCAGCTTCGGGGTAGGCCTAGCAACTAATGAAAAACTGTTTTTT.